One and the same sample provided the 29 T cell receptor beta chains below, sequenced in a study of T-cell reconstitution after alpha-beta-depleted transplantation in children. Unique molecular identifiers were built into the TCRbeta library. Via MiXCR, TCRdb re-called the PCR reads, giving one row per CDR3 protein. The profile shows roughly 170,000 distinct CDR3 sequences, over 5.5% of them singletons. The starting material was PBMCs from the stem cell graft donor, obtained from the stem cell graft. All receptors derive from a human donor who donated a stem cell graft to a child with Wiskott-Aldrich syndrome.

In this sample, this clonotype turned up many times. The rearrangement uses TRBV6-5 and TRBJ2-7; 9 bases map to TRBD1. Germline values: CDR1 MNHEY, CDR2 SVGAGI. This CDR3 has 15 amino acids. J was trimmed by 5 bases and V by 0 bases; bases with no gene match: 5. The CDR3 spells CASSYSGTGFNEQYF. For the CDR3, the DNA is TGTGCCAGCAGTTACTCCGGGACAGGGTTCAACGAGCAGTACTTC.

This clonotype has only a few counts. This CDR3 reads CASSLDLQNTEAFF. DNA of the CDR3: TGTGCCAGCAGCTTAGATCTACAGAACACTGAAGCTTTCTTT. The rearrangement joins TRBV11-3 to TRBJ1-1; D unresolved. The CDR3 sequence is 14 residues long. The germline gives CDR1 SGHNT, CDR2 YENEEA. Trimming removed 0 bases at V and 1 base at J, with 6 bases between.

Only a few counts were recorded for this clonotype. The chain recombines TRBV6-2 or TRBV6-3 with TRBJ2-2; 12 bases line up with TRBD2. The V gene end was trimmed by 6 bases and the J gene end by 3 bases; junction bases not matched to a gene: 5. This CDR3 has 16 amino acids. Germline V lookup: CDR1 MNHEY, CDR2 SVGEGT. CDR3 in amino acids: CASSQRLAGDTGELFF. CDR3 nucleotide sequence: TGTGCCAGCAGCCAGCGACTAGCGGGGGACACCGGGGAGCTGTTTTTT.

The V call is TRBV6-1, the J call TRBJ2-5; D not resolved. Trimming took 3 bases from V and 4 from J, leaving 18 bases between them. This CDR3 is 16 amino acids long. Per germline, CDR1 MNHNS and CDR2 SASEGT. CDR3 in amino acids: CASSDPGRQAGETQYF. DNA for the CDR3: TGTGCCAGCAGTGACCCAGGCCGACAAGCAGGAGAGACCCAGTACTTC.

This clonotype was counted many times. The rearrangement uses TRBV28 and TRBJ2-7; 10 bases map to TRBD1. Germline CDR1 is MDHEN and CDR2 is SYDVKM. The CDR3 contains 14 residues. V lost 6 bases and J lost 6; bases outside the gene matches: 8. CDR3 sequence: CASRYSGQGSEQYF. The CDR3 DNA reads as TGTGCCAGCAGGTATTCGGGACAGGGGAGCGAGCAGTACTTC.

This clonotype was observed many times. The V call is TRBV10-3, the J call TRBJ2-3, with D uncertain. The V gene's germline CDR1 is ENHRY and CDR2 SYGVKD. Trimming cost V 10 bases and J 2 bases, with 25 bases left between them. This CDR3 contains 17 residues. CDR3 bases: TGTGCCAACCTAGGCGAAGATACGGAAAATTTCACAGATACGCAGTATTTT. Its translation: CANLGEDTENFTDTQYF.

This clonotype was found a few times. The J gene is TRBJ1-2, the V gene TRBV9; the D gene is possibly TRBD1 (5 bases). The CDR3 totals 13 residues. V lost 5 bases and J lost 4, with 12 bases in between. CDR1 and CDR2 from the germline V gene are SGDLS and YYNGEE. CDR3 in amino acids: CASSGGNGYGYTF. Here the CDR3 DNA reads TGTGCCAGCAGTGGGGGGAATGGCTATGGCTACACCTTC.

This clonotype was seen repeatedly, ten times or more. This sequence joins TRBV29-1 and TRBJ2-3; TRBD2 might be the D (5 bases). The CDR3 loop spans 13 amino acids. V gave up 0 bases and J gave up 1 base, with 5 bases separating them. The germline gives CDR1 SQVTM, CDR2 ANQGSEA. CDR3 amino acids: CSVEDGGTDTQYF. DNA of the CDR3: TGCAGCGTTGAAGACGGGGGCACAGATACGCAGTATTTT.

At least ten counts were recorded for this clonotype. In DNA form, the CDR3 reads TGTGCCAGCAGATACCTAAGGACTGATTATTCACCCCTCCACTTT. This codes for CASRYLRTDYSPLHF. The chain combines TRBV6-5 with TRBJ1-6; no clear D gene. V was trimmed by 6 bases and J by 8 bases, leaving 17 bases between them. This CDR3 is built from 15 residues. CDR1 and CDR2 from the germline V gene are MNHEY and SVGAGI.

This clonotype was recorded many times. The chain is built from TRBV5-1 and TRBJ2-4; no definite D call. V lost 0 bases and J lost 6, with 4 bases in between. The CDR3 runs to 12 residues. The germline V gene encodes CDR1 SGHRS and CDR2 YFSETQ. CDR3 bases: TGCGCCAGCAGCTTGGATAGAAACATTCAGTACTTC. Protein: CASSLDRNIQYF. The full variable domain, completed using reference TRBV5-1 and TRBJ2-4, is KAGVTQTPRYLIKTRGQQVTLSCSPISGHRSVSWYQQTPGQGLQFLFEYFSETQRNKGNFPGRFSGRQFSNSRSEMNVSTLELGDSALYLCASSLDRNIQYFGAGTRLSVL.

This clonotype was counted at least ten times. V gene TRBV12-3 or TRBV12-4 combines with J gene TRBJ1-1; TRBD1 aligns across 7 bases. The CDR3 runs 15 residues. J was trimmed by 4 bases and V by 2 bases; bases with no gene match: 7. The CDR3 bases are TGTGCCAGCAGTTTACAGGGGGTCGTTGGCACTGAAGCTTTCTTT. Translation gives CASSLQGVVGTEAFF.

This clonotype was observed at least ten times. V and J are TRBV20-1 and TRBJ2-1; D unclear. The germline CDR1 and CDR2 sequences are DFQATT and SNEGSKA (reference sequence). CDR3 length: 11 residues. Between the trimmed V and J ends, which lost 3 bases and 10 bases, there was a span of 10 bases. As DNA, the CDR3 is TGCAGTGCTAGGCCCTCAGTGGAGCAGTTCTTC. It yields the protein CSARPSVEQFF.

In this sample, this clonotype turned up a few times. The chain employs TRBV15 and TRBJ2-2; D could derive from TRBD1 or TRBD2 (5 bases each). In germline, CDR1 is LNHNV, CDR2 YYDKDF (reference sequence). The V gene lost 3 bases and the J gene lost 6 bases, with 8 bases spanning the gap. CDR3 length: 13 residues. In DNA, the CDR3 is TGTGCCACCAGCAGTGGGGGAGCCGGGGAGCTGTTTTTT. Encoded protein: CATSSGGAGELFF.

The gene calls are TRBV7-3 and TRBJ2-3; 13 bases are shared with TRBD2. The length of the CDR3 is 22 residues. V lost 4 bases to trimming and J lost 0 bases; unmatched junction nucleotides: 19. Germline CDR1 reads SGHTA; CDR2 reads FQGTGA. CDR3 sequence: CASSYKGLAGTVGKTSTDTQYF. Written as DNA, the CDR3 is TGTGCCAGCAGCTATAAGGGACTAGCGGGAACTGTGGGGAAAACTAGCACAGATACGCAGTATTTT.

This clonotype was recorded many times. The chain employs TRBV12-3 or TRBV12-4 and TRBJ1-5; no firm D call. The CDR3 contains 13 residues. The germline V and J ends were trimmed by 6 bases and 3 bases, with 9 bases remaining between them. In nucleotides, the CDR3 is TGTGCCAGCAGGACGGGTCACAATCAGCCCCAGCATTTT. It translates to CASRTGHNQPQHF.

The CDR3 protein is CASSLEPGPSGNTIYF. CDR3 bases: TGTGCCAGCAGCTTGGAACCAGGGCCATCTGGAAACACCATATATTTT. The chain is built from TRBV5-4 and TRBJ1-3, with D perhaps TRBD1 (5 bases). The V and J ends lost 0 bases and 1 base respectively, with 11 bases between them. CDR1 and CDR2 from the germline V gene are SGHNT and YYREEE (reference sequence). The CDR3 totals 16 residues.

A word on this clonotype: This may be a read error, as it is one base from a much larger clone. The chain recombines TRBV20-1 with TRBJ2-5, with D uncertain. CDR3 length equals 12 residues. CDR1 and CDR2 from the germline V gene are DFQATT and SNEGSKA (reference sequence). Here the CDR3 reads CSPQSRLETQYF. The CDR3 DNA reads as TGCAGCCCCCAATCGAGGCTGGAGACCCAGTACTTC.

The chain carries TRBV10-3 and TRBJ1-6; D might be TRBD1 (5 bases). CDR3 length: 15 residues. V dropped 2 bases and J dropped 6 bases, with 11 bases sitting between them. Germline CDR1 reads ENHRY; CDR2 reads SYGVKD. Here the CDR3 reads CAISERGTGNSPLHF. DNA of the CDR3: TGTGCCATCAGTGAGAGGGGCACGGGTAATTCACCCCTCCACTTT.

This clonotype was observed a handful of times. The chain couples TRBV7-2 to TRBJ1-1; D remains unclear. CDR1 and CDR2 (germline): SGHTA, FQGNSA. The V end lost 0 bases, the J end lost 2 bases, and 10 bases lay between the germline ends. This CDR3 contains 15 residues. In nucleotides, the CDR3 is TGTGCCAGCAGCTTAGCGGGTCAAGTAAACACTGAAGCTTTCTTT. Protein sequence: CASSLAGQVNTEAFF.

V usage is TRBV18 and J usage is TRBJ2-2, with 9 nucleotides matching TRBD2. The CDR3 runs 17 residues. CDR1 KGHSH and CDR2 LQKENI come from the germline V gene. With V trimmed by 3 bases and J by 5 bases, 10 bases remained unmatched. The CDR3 DNA sequence: TGTGCCAGCTCACCCCAAATGCTAGCGGGGATGACCGGGGAGCTGTTTTTT. Amino acid sequence: CASSPQMLAGMTGELFF.

This clonotype was seen ten or more times. The chain carries TRBV2 and TRBJ2-2; 10 nucleotides agree with TRBD1. V lost 6 bases to trimming and J lost 6 bases; unmatched junction nucleotides: 7. The V gene's germline CDR1 is SNHLY and CDR2 FYNNEI. The CDR3 length is 15 residues. The CDR3 protein is CASRTGTGAAGELFF. The DNA for the CDR3 is TGTGCCAGCAGAACAGGGACAGGGGCGGCCGGGGAGCTGTTTTTT.

This clonotype was detected many times. The CDR3 nucleotides are TGTGCCAGCAGTCCTTCCAGGGCAGATACGCAGTATTTT. Translation gives CASSPSRADTQYF. The chain combines TRBV6-1 with TRBJ2-3; D perhaps matches TRBD1 (5 bases). From germline, CDR1 is MNHNS and CDR2 SASEGT. The CDR3 is 13 amino acids. V was clipped by 5 bases and J by 4 bases, with 10 bases between them.

V is TRBV5-5 and J is TRBJ2-5, with D maybe TRBD1 (6 bases). CDR1 is SGHKS, CDR2 YYEKEE, per germline (reference sequence). The CDR3 is 16 amino acids. V gave up 1 base and J gave up 2 bases, with 15 bases separating them. The CDR3 region is CASSLKMTGLQETQYF. For the CDR3, the DNA is TGTGCCAGCAGCTTGAAAATGACAGGCCTACAAGAGACCCAGTACTTC.

This clonotype came up many times. This chain uses TRBV24-1 with TRBJ2-1, with 12 bases that match TRBD1. Germline CDR1 KGHDR, CDR2 SFDVKD. The CDR3 spans 18 residues. V lost 4 bases to trimming and J lost 8 bases; unmatched junction nucleotides: 14. CDR3: CATSDPKGQGAIADEQFF. The CDR3 DNA is TGTGCCACCAGTGACCCTAAGGGACAGGGGGCGATTGCCGATGAGCAGTTCTTC.

This clonotype appeared many times. V gene TRBV3-1 combines with J gene TRBJ2-1, with 7 bases identical to TRBD2. In germline, CDR1 is LGHDT, CDR2 YNNKEL (reference sequence). The CDR3 spans 15 residues. V gave up 0 bases and J gave up 9 bases; unmatched junction bases: 8. The CDR3 sequence: CASSQDNGGRLEQFF. As DNA, the CDR3 is TGTGCCAGCAGCCAAGATAACGGCGGGAGACTTGAGCAGTTCTTC.

A few counts support this clonotype. The V and J genes are TRBV5-5 and TRBJ2-7; tentative D call: TRBD1 (5 bases). This CDR3 has 14 residues. Germline V lookup: CDR1 SGHKS, CDR2 YYEKEE (reference sequence). Trimming took 2 bases from V and 1 from J, leaving 10 bases between them. CDR3 protein: CASSFLQESYEQYF. DNA of the CDR3: TGTGCCAGCAGCTTCTTACAGGAATCCTACGAGCAGTACTTC.

The rearrangement links TRBV18 to TRBJ2-1; 7 bases match TRBD2. The CDR3 has 15 residues. Germline V lookup: CDR1 KGHSH, CDR2 LQKENI. With 5 bases clipped from V and 1 base from J, the junction kept 5 bases outside the gene matches. The DNA of the CDR3 is TGTGCCAGCTCAGGGAGCGGGGAATCCTACAATGAGCAGTTCTTC. Its translation: CASSGSGESYNEQFF.

This clonotype was observed at least ten times. This chain joins TRBV6-1 and TRBJ2-1, with 8 bases identical to TRBD2. The length of the CDR3 is 14 residues. Germline assignment: CDR1 MNHNS and CDR2 SASEGT. With V trimmed by 6 bases and J by 7 bases, 8 bases remained unmatched. The DNA of the CDR3 is TGTGCCAGCAGCCCGGGAGGGCCGAGGAATGAGCAGTTCTTC. As protein: CASSPGGPRNEQFF.

This clonotype occurred many times. The rearrangement uses TRBV12-3 or TRBV12-4 and TRBJ2-2; 7 positions agree with TRBD1. Germline trimming cut 8 bases from V and 5 bases from J; bases unmatched to any gene: 8. CDR3 length equals 14 residues. The CDR3 is CASVDRVPTGELFF. DNA for the CDR3: TGTGCCAGCGTAGACAGGGTCCCGACCGGGGAGCTGTTTTTT.